The 8 T cell receptor beta chains below come from one sample, sequenced in a study of Tregs in tolerant kidney transplant recipients. The table came from immunoSEQ multiplex PCR; TCRdb's copy has only in-frame clones and leaves some out. The table has around 50,000 clones, 83% seen once. The sequencing sample was made of CD4+ T cells from blood. The origin of the receptors is a human donor in good health.

This chain joins TRBV7-9 and TRBJ2-5; D unresolved. The CDR3 length is 13 residues. V lost 5 bases to trimming and J lost 5 bases, with 12 bases between them. Germline CDR1 SEHNR, CDR2 FQNEAQ (reference sequence). CDR3: CASSLPVVETQYF. Written as DNA, the CDR3 is TGTGCCAGCAGCCTCCCAGTAGTGGAGACCCAGTACTTC.

This clone has just a few counts. The J gene is TRBJ2-3, the V gene TRBV6-6; D not resolved. V lost 2 bases and J 4 bases, leaving 16 bases between the germline ends. Germline V gives CDR1 MNHNY, CDR2 SVGAGI (reference sequence). There are 16 residues in the CDR3. CDR3 region: CASSYGLVIGADTQYF. The CDR3 coding sequence is TGTGCCAGCAGTTACGGTTTGGTGATTGGAGCAGATACGCAGTATTTT.

This clone has only one observation. The chain couples TRBV18 to TRBJ1-2; 7 bases are shared with TRBD1. The CDR3 has 14 amino acids. The V gene end was trimmed by 0 bases and the J gene end by 4 bases; junction bases not matched to a gene: 2. Germline values: CDR1 KGHSH, CDR2 LQKENI. DNA for the CDR3: TGTGCCAGCTCACCACCGGGACAGATCTATGGCTACACCTTC. Translation: CASSPPGQIYGYTF.

This clone has a single count. The CDR3 sequence: CASSVRTQETQYF. The DNA for the CDR3 is TGTGCCAGCAGCGTCAGGACTCAAGAGACCCAGTACTTC. V gene TRBV9 combines with J gene TRBJ2-5; D may be TRBD2 (5 bases). Germline CDR1 SGDLS, CDR2 YYNGEE. The CDR3 consists of 13 residues. V gave up 2 bases and J gave up 2 bases, with 7 bases separating them. The full variable domain, its missing parts supplied by reference TRBV9 and TRBJ2-5, is DSGVTQTPKHLITATGQRVTLRCSPRSGDLSVYWYQQSLDQGLQFLIQYYNGEERAKGNILERFSAQQFPDLHSELNLSSLELGDSALYFCASSVRTQETQYFGPGTRLLVL.

V usage is TRBV2 and J usage is TRBJ2-1; 12 positions agree with TRBD1. Germline lookup yields CDR1 SNHLY and CDR2 FYNNEI. The junction had 8 bases not matched to a gene; V was cut back by 8 bases and J by 9 bases. The CDR3 spans 14 residues. CDR3 nucleotide sequence: TGTGCCAGCGGGGGACAGGGGGCGCAGGGTGAGCAGTTCTTC. Translating gives CASGGQGAQGEQFF.

V usage is TRBV19 and J usage is TRBJ1-2; D gene uncertain. Trimming stripped 7 bases from V and 11 bases from J, with 17 bases between. The CDR3 extends over 12 amino acids. Per germline, CDR1 LNHDA and CDR2 SQIVND (reference sequence). CDR3 nucleotides: TGTGCCAGTAAAGCAGACCCGGGAAGGTACACCTTC. Residues: CASKADPGRYTF. Filled out from reference TRBV19 and TRBJ1-2, the complete variable domain reads DGGITQSPKYLFRKEGQNVTLSCEQNLNHDAMYWYRQDPGQGLRLIYYSQIVNDFQKGDIAEGYSVSREKKESFPLTVTSAQKNPTAFYLCASKADPGRYTFGSGTRLTVV.

CDR3 bases: TGTGCCAGCAGCTCTCTACGGCCAGGGACTAACTATGGCTACACCTTC. Encoded protein: CASSSLRPGTNYGYTF. The rearrangement uses TRBV5-4 and TRBJ1-2; D perhaps matches TRBD1 (5 bases). CDR1 and CDR2 from the germline V gene are SGHNT and YYREEE (reference sequence). V lost 3 bases to trimming and J lost 0 bases, with 15 bases between them. This CDR3 has 16 residues.

The chain has TRBV14 and TRBJ2-3; 9 nucleotides align to TRBD2. This CDR3 is built from 17 residues. V lost 3 bases, J lost 5 bases, and 12 bases stayed unmatched. Germline-derived CDR1 and CDR2 are SGHDN and FVKESK. CDR3 region: CASSHLPPSGVEDTQYF. The CDR3 bases are TGTGCCAGCAGCCACCTACCTCCTAGCGGGGTAGAAGATACGCAGTATTTT.